This record concerns one T cell receptor beta chain sequence. The antigen remains undetermined. This entry is derived from a study of cytomegalovirus exposure and HLA in healthy donors. Researchers ran the PCR with 60 Vbeta and 13 Jbeta primers. Clones were sequenced by immunoSEQ multiplex PCR, and TCRdb holds only the in-frame ones, with some missing. The sample records roughly 200,000 clones, around 76% being singletons. V dropped 2 bases and J dropped 5; count of bases not matched to a gene: 3. There are 14 residues in the CDR3. The germline CDR1 and CDR2 sequences are SGHVS and FNYEAQ. General study points: A later analysis linked a missense variant in DCLRE1C to the trimming of TCR beta V and J genes.

V usage is TRBV7-6 and J usage is TRBJ2-7, with 10 bases matching TRBD1. The source of this sequence is a man under 40 in good health and CMV-seronegative. What was sequenced was PBMCs. CDR3 coding DNA: TGTGCCAGCAGCTTATTCGGACAGGGGGACGAGCAGTACTTC. This encodes CASSLFGQGDEQYF.